What follows is one TCR beta chain and its context. These data belong to a study of cytomegalovirus exposure and HLA in healthy donors. Study details: HLA-typed donors contributed some 77 million unique TCRs, which were held in an early data release.

Germline lookup yields CDR1 LGHNT and CDR2 FRNRAP. V was clipped by 7 bases and J by 6 bases, with 10 bases between them. The CDR3 runs to 12 residues. The PCR used 60 Vbeta and 13 Jbeta primers. Here immunoSEQ multiplex PCR was the method, and the copy in TCRdb shows in-frame clones only, minus some. The sample table sets out 90,000 to 100,000 clones. The receptor was isolated from a woman aged 30 to 39 in good health and CMV-seronegative. The J gene is TRBJ2-1, the V gene TRBV12-5; tentative D call: TRBD2 (5 bases). The sequenced sample consisted of PBMCs. This chain's CDR3 is CASATEGNEQFF. The CDR3 DNA reads TGTGCTAGTGCCACCGAGGGCAATGAGCAGTTCTTC.